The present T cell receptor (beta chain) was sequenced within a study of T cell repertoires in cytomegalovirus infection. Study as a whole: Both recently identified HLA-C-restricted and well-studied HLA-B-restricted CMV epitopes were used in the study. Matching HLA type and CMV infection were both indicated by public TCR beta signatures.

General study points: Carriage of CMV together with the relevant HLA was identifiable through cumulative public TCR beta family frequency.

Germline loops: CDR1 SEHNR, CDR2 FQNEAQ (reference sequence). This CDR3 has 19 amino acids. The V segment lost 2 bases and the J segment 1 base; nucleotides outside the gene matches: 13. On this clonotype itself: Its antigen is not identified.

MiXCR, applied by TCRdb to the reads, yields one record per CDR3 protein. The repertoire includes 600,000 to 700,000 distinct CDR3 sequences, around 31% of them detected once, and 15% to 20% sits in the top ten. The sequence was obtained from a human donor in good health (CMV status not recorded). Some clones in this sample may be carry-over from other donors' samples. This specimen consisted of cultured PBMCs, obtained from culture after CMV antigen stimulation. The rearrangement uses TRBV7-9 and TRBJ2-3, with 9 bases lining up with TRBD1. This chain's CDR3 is CASSLPGQGPYARTDTQYF. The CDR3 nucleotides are TGTGCCAGCAGCTTACCGGGACAGGGACCTTACGCCCGCACAGATACGCAGTATTTT.